This is a list of T cell receptor beta chains from one sample in a study of blood T cells in healthy people across ages. TCRdb reprocessed the 5' RACE reads via MiXCR and lists one record per CDR3 protein. This sample has 850,000 to 1,000,000 distinct CDR3 sequences; about 53% occur once, and the top ten carry over 20%. Sample: blood. The receptor source for this set is a woman in her fifties or sixties in good health. Each CDR3 is given with its conserved first and last residue. Fields, in order: V gene, J gene, clone size, D gene, CDR3 DNA, CDR3 protein. D genes are given only for firm matches. Clone size is stated in some rows and not others, as once, few, many or a class when expanded.

V gene: TRBV6-4; J gene: TRBJ2-1; clone size: -; D gene: TRBD1; CDR3 DNA: TGTGCCAGCAGTGACGGACAGGGGGCCTGGTATGAGCAGTTCTTC; CDR3 protein: CASSDGQGAWYEQFF
V gene: TRBV12-3/TRBV12-4; J gene: TRBJ2-2; clone size: -; D gene: -; CDR3 DNA: TGTGCCAGCAGTTTAGCGGGACTTCCCTCCGAGGAGCTGTTTTTT; CDR3 protein: CASSLAGLPSEELFF
V gene: TRBV20-1; J gene: TRBJ2-1; clone size: -; D gene: TRBD2; CDR3 DNA: TGCAGTGCTAGAGGGCGACTAGCGGGAACGGCCTATGAGCAGTTCTTC; CDR3 protein: CSARGRLAGTAYEQFF
V gene: TRBV6-5; J gene: TRBJ2-3; clone size: few; D gene: -; CDR3 DNA: TGTGCCAGCAGTTGGCCAGCAGCTAGCACAGATACGCAGTATTTT; CDR3 protein: CASSWPAASTDTQYF
V gene: TRBV9; J gene: TRBJ2-5; clone size: -; D gene: TRBD2; CDR3 DNA: TGTGCCAGCAGCGGGGGACTAGCGGGATTGGAGACCCAGTACTTC; CDR3 protein: CASSGGLAGLETQYF
V gene: TRBV4-2; J gene: TRBJ1-5; clone size: few; D gene: -; CDR3 DNA: TGTGCCAGCAGCCAAGTCAGGGATAGCAATCAGCCCCAGCATTTT; CDR3 protein: CASSQVRDSNQPQHF
V gene: TRBV4-3; J gene: TRBJ2-3; clone size: -; D gene: TRBD2; CDR3 DNA: TGCGCCAGCAGCCAAGGGGCTAGCGGGATAGATACGCAGTATTTT; CDR3 protein: CASSQGASGIDTQYF
V gene: TRBV20-1; J gene: TRBJ2-5; clone size: few; D gene: -; CDR3 DNA: TGCAGTGCTAGGGGGACTGACAGGACCCAGTACTTC; CDR3 protein: CSARGTDRTQYF
V gene: TRBV30; J gene: TRBJ1-2; clone size: -; D gene: -; CDR3 DNA: TGTGCCTGGAGTGCGGGTAACTATGGCTACACCTTC; CDR3 protein: CAWSAGNYGYTF
V gene: TRBV10-3; J gene: TRBJ1-2; clone size: -; D gene: TRBD1; CDR3 DNA: TGTGCCATCAGCCCCGGGACAGGGGGCTGCGGCTACACCTTC; CDR3 protein: CAISPGTGGCGYTF
V gene: TRBV7-9; J gene: TRBJ2-5; clone size: -; D gene: TRBD2; CDR3 DNA: TGTGCCAGCAGCTTAGTAGGGACTAAGGGAGAGACCCAGTACTTC; CDR3 protein: CASSLVGTKGETQYF
V gene: TRBV7-6; J gene: TRBJ2-1; clone size: many; D gene: TRBD2; CDR3 DNA: TGTGCCAGCAGCTTTGGGAGGGAGGTCCCCAACAACAATGAGCAGTTCTTC; CDR3 protein: CASSFGREVPNNNEQFF
V gene: TRBV9; J gene: TRBJ2-1; clone size: -; D gene: -; CDR3 DNA: TGTGCCAGCAGCTCCGTAGCCCGTAGCGGCATAAGTGGCAATGAGCAGTTCTTC; CDR3 protein: CASSSVARSGISGNEQFF
V gene: TRBV7-9; J gene: TRBJ2-1; clone size: -; D gene: TRBD1; CDR3 DNA: TGTGCCAGCAGCTCCGGGGACAGGAGCAATGAGCAGTTCTTC; CDR3 protein: CASSSGDRSNEQFF
V gene: TRBV7-3; J gene: TRBJ2-6; clone size: -; D gene: TRBD1; CDR3 DNA: TGTGCCAGCAGACCTCCGGGACAGGGGTCTGGGGCCAACGTCCTGACTTTC; CDR3 protein: CASRPPGQGSGANVLTF
V gene: TRBV3-1; J gene: TRBJ2-7; clone size: -; D gene: TRBD2; CDR3 DNA: TGTGCCAGCAGCCTGCCCCCGGGTAGTAGCGGGAGCTACGAGCAGTACTTC; CDR3 protein: CASSLPPGSSGSYEQYF
V gene: TRBV6-2/TRBV6-3; J gene: TRBJ2-1; clone size: -; D gene: -; CDR3 DNA: TGTGCCAGCAGTTACCCAACTTATGAGCAGTTCTTC; CDR3 protein: CASSYPTYEQFF
V gene: TRBV20-1; J gene: TRBJ2-3; clone size: few; D gene: TRBD1; CDR3 DNA: TGCAGTGCTAGCACGGGGACAGGGCCGACAGATACGCAGTATTTT; CDR3 protein: CSASTGTGPTDTQYF
V gene: TRBV20-1; J gene: TRBJ2-7; clone size: -; D gene: TRBD2; CDR3 DNA: TGCAGTGCTAGATTGGGACTAGCGGGAGTTGACGAGCAGTACTTC; CDR3 protein: CSARLGLAGVDEQYF
V gene: TRBV28; J gene: TRBJ2-3; clone size: -; D gene: TRBD2; CDR3 DNA: TGTGCCAGCAGTATGGCCCTAGGGGCGGGAGACACAGATACGCAGTATTTT; CDR3 protein: CASSMALGAGDTDTQYF
V gene: TRBV6-2/TRBV6-3; J gene: TRBJ2-7; clone size: few; D gene: -; CDR3 DNA: TGTGCCAGCAGGGGACGGGACCAAGTCTCCTACGAGCAGTACTTC; CDR3 protein: CASRGRDQVSYEQYF
V gene: TRBV7-7; J gene: TRBJ1-6; clone size: -; D gene: -; CDR3 DNA: TGTGCCAGCAGCTTAGCATGTTCAGGGGCCGCCCATAATTCACCCCTCCACTTT; CDR3 protein: CASSLACSGAAHNSPLHF
V gene: TRBV7-2; J gene: TRBJ2-5; clone size: -; D gene: -; CDR3 DNA: TGTGCCAGCAGCACGATTAGAGTAGAGACCCAGTACTTC; CDR3 protein: CASSTIRVETQYF
V gene: TRBV6-2/TRBV6-3; J gene: TRBJ2-2; clone size: -; D gene: TRBD2; CDR3 DNA: TGTGCCAGGGGAGGGGTGGTTAGCACCGGGGAGCTGTTTTTT; CDR3 protein: CARGGVVSTGELFF
V gene: TRBV27; J gene: TRBJ1-2; clone size: -; D gene: -; CDR3 DNA: TGTGCCAGCAGTTTATACGCGGGACAACACTATGGCTACACCTTC; CDR3 protein: CASSLYAGQHYGYTF
V gene: TRBV19; J gene: TRBJ1-5; clone size: -; D gene: TRBD1; CDR3 DNA: TGTGCCAGTAGTATCACAGGGGGCGGTCAGCCCCAGCATTTT; CDR3 protein: CASSITGGGQPQHF
V gene: TRBV7-2; J gene: TRBJ2-7; clone size: -; D gene: TRBD1; CDR3 DNA: TGTGCCTGCAGCGCCGGGACAGTATATGAGCAGTACTTC; CDR3 protein: CACSAGTVYEQYF
V gene: TRBV3-1; J gene: TRBJ1-5; clone size: many; D gene: TRBD1; CDR3 DNA: TGTGCCAGCAGCCATACCGTACAGGGGAACCAGCATTTT; CDR3 protein: CASSHTVQGNQHF
V gene: TRBV4-3; J gene: TRBJ1-6; clone size: -; D gene: -; CDR3 DNA: TGCGCCAGCAGCTTGTCAGGACGCAAGTCACCCCTCCACTTT; CDR3 protein: CASSLSGRKSPLHF
V gene: TRBV30; J gene: TRBJ2-3; clone size: -; D gene: TRBD2; CDR3 DNA: TGTGCCTGGAGTGGAGGGCTAGCGGATAGCACAGATACGCAGTATTTT; CDR3 protein: CAWSGGLADSTDTQYF
V gene: TRBV7-9; J gene: TRBJ2-7; clone size: many; D gene: TRBD1; CDR3 DNA: TGTGCCAGCAGCCCAAGGGGGCTTCCATACGAGCAGTACTTC; CDR3 protein: CASSPRGLPYEQYF
V gene: TRBV4-1; J gene: TRBJ2-1; clone size: -; D gene: TRBD2; CDR3 DNA: TGCGCAGCGGGGGTTCGCCATGAGCAGTTCTTC; CDR3 protein: CAAGVRHEQFF
V gene: TRBV28; J gene: TRBJ1-5; clone size: -; D gene: -; CDR3 DNA: TGTGCCAGCAGTTTTAGTATAGCTCAGCCCCAGCATTTT; CDR3 protein: CASSFSIAQPQHF
V gene: TRBV18; J gene: TRBJ2-3; clone size: few; D gene: -; CDR3 DNA: TGTGCCAGCTCCCCCGGGACATTGCGCACAGATACGCAGTATTTT; CDR3 protein: CASSPGTLRTDTQYF
V gene: TRBV28; J gene: TRBJ2-7; clone size: -; D gene: TRBD2; CDR3 DNA: TGTGCCAGCAGCTGGACTAGCGGGAGTGGTCACGTGCAGTACTTC; CDR3 protein: CASSWTSGSGHVQYF